This TCR beta chain derives from a study of T cell changes during pregnancy in multiple sclerosis. Method: immunoSEQ multiplex PCR; TCRdb's copy keeps in-frame clones and lacks some. Here the sample spans about 52,000 clones, more than 80% being singletons. The CDR3 is made up of 13 amino acids. From germline, CDR1 is SNHLY and CDR2 FYNNEI. The V end was cut by 3 bases, the J end by 0 bases, with 6 bases between. J is TRBJ2-7 and V is TRBV2; weak D call: TRBD1 (5 bases). The specimen comprised CD4+ T cells from peripheral blood mononuclear cells, sampled before pregnancy. This receptor was obtained from a female donor with multiple sclerosis, enrolled in a pregnancy study. Here the CDR3 DNA reads TGTGCCAGCAGTGACAGGGTCTCCTACGAGCAGTACTTC. Its protein product is CASSDRVSYEQYF.